The T cell receptor beta chain under discussion was sequenced for a study of human T cells and chemical hapten exposure. Overall study context: Patch tests applied 0.01% DPC to the upper back, read at 6 days.

This clonotype was detected ten times or more. This CDR3 comprises 12 residues. V lost 0 bases to trimming and J lost 10 bases, with 9 bases between them. The germline V gene has CDR1 SGHAT and CDR2 FQNNGV. MiXCR, applied by TCRdb to the RACE reads, yields one record per CDR3 protein. The data hold tens of thousands of distinct CDR3 sequences, with nearly 6% observed a single time. Time point here: patch test 3, about 24 weeks after DPC sensitization. Treatment described: therapeutic diphenylcyclopropenone sensitization with weekly scalp DPC. The TCR sequence derives from a man aged 30 to 39 with alopecia areata. Some clones in this sample may be carry-over from other donors' samples. The material was whole blood, obtained in connection with sensitization to the hapten diphenylcyclopropenone (DPC). The chain links TRBV11-2 to TRBJ1-1, with unresolved D. CDR3 nucleotide sequence: TGTGCCAGCAGCTTAGAAGGGCTGGGAGCTTTCTTT. Its translation is CASSLEGLGAFF.